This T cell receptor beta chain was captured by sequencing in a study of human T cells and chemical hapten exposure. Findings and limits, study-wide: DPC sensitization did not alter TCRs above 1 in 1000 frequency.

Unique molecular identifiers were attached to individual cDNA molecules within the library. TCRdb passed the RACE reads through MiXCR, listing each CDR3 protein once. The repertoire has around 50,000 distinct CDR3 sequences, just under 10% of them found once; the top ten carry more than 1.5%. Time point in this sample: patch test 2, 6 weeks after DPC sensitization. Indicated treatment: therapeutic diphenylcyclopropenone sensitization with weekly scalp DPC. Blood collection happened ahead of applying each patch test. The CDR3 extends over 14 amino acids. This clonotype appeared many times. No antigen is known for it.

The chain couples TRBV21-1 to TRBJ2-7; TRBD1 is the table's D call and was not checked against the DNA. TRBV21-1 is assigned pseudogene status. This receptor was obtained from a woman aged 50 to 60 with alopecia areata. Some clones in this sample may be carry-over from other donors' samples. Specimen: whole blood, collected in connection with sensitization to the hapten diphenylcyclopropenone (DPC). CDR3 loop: CASSLGDRVYEQYF. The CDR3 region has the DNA TGTGCCAGCAGCCTGGGGGACAGGGTCTACGAGCAGTACTTC.